One sample yielded the 18 T cell receptor beta chains listed below, sequenced in a study of CD8 T cells in ankylosing spondylitis. TCRdb re-derived calls from the 5' RACE reads in MiXCR, one entry per CDR3 protein. The sample gives about 340,000 distinct CDR3 sequences, about 20% of which show up once; about an eighth is in the top ten. Material for sequencing was blood, either unsorted or a sorted T cell fraction (not recorded which). All receptors come from a male donor with ankylosing spondylitis or in good health (not recorded which).

This chain joins TRBV2 and TRBJ2-3; TRBD2 matches at 8 bases. Trimming at V came to 9 bases and at J to 1 base, leaving 9 bases not matched to a gene. The CDR3 spans 15 residues. In germline, CDR1 is SNHLY, CDR2 FYNNEI. CDR3 residues: CASLGRGGRTDTQYF. The CDR3, as DNA: TGTGCCAGTCTGGGACGGGGGGGCCGCACAGATACGCAGTATTTT.

This clonotype was observed a few times. The chain couples TRBV12-3 or TRBV12-4 to TRBJ2-2; 7 nucleotides agree with TRBD2. The CDR3 has 13 amino acids. Trimming at V came to 6 bases and at J to 7 bases, leaving 5 bases not matched to a gene. CDR3 amino acids: CASRLLAYGELFF. The CDR3 bases are TGTGCCAGCAGGCTACTAGCGTACGGGGAGCTGTTTTTT.

This chain connects TRBV7-9 to TRBJ2-2; TRBD1 is a possible D gene (6 bases). V was pared by 8 bases and J by 7 bases, with 20 bases between. The CDR3 totals 15 residues. Germline CDR1 and CDR2: SEHNR and FQNEAQ (reference sequence). The CDR3 spells CASPLSGQTIGELFF. The CDR3 DNA is TGTGCCAGCCCCTTGTCCGGACAGACTATCGGGGAGCTGTTTTTT. The whole variable domain, remainder taken from reference TRBV7-9 and TRBJ2-2, is DTGVSQNPRHKITKRGQNVTFRCDPISEHNRLYWYRQTLGQGPEFLTYFQNEAQLEKSRLLSDRFSAERPKGSFSTLEIQRTEQGDSAMYLCASPLSGQTIGELFFGEGSRLTVL.

The chain couples TRBV9 to TRBJ2-7; TRBD1 might be the D (7 bases). Deletions cut 0 bases from V and 3 bases from J, with 13 bases between. The CDR3 consists of 15 residues. The germline V gene has CDR1 SGDLS and CDR2 YYNGEE. In nucleotides, the CDR3 is TGTGCCAGCAGCGTAGGGACAGGAGGGGGCTACGAGCAGTACTTC. This codes for CASSVGTGGGYEQYF.

The chain carries TRBV4-1 and TRBJ1-2; D is uncertain. Trimming stripped 1 base from V and 0 bases from J, with 12 bases between. The CDR3 spans 16 residues. Germline V gene lookup returns CDR1 MGHRA and CDR2 YSYEKL. The CDR3 nucleotides are TGCGCCAGCAGCCAAGGGGTATCCGGGACTAACTATGGCTACACCTTC. It specifies CASSQGVSGTNYGYTF.

The V and J genes are TRBV29-1 and TRBJ2-3; a possible D gene is TRBD2 (6 bases). With 3 bases removed from V and 9 bases from J, the gap between germline ends came to 19 bases. The germline gives CDR1 SQVTM, CDR2 ANQGSEA. This CDR3 is built from 14 residues. CDR3 sequence: CSVDSGGDLTTQYF. CDR3 DNA sequence: TGCAGCGTTGATTCGGGCGGGGACCTTACAACGCAGTATTTT.

The V call is TRBV7-9, the J call TRBJ1-1; the D gene is possibly TRBD1 (6 bases). V lost 2 bases, J lost 7 bases, and 8 bases lay in between. Germline-derived CDR1 and CDR2 are SEHNR and FQNEAQ (reference sequence). This CDR3 spans 12 amino acids. CDR3 protein: CASSLTQGEAFF. The DNA for the CDR3 is TGTGCCAGCAGCTTAACACAGGGTGAAGCTTTCTTT.

This chain links TRBV6-1 with TRBJ1-6, with 7 positions matching TRBD1. In germline, CDR1 is MNHNS, CDR2 SASEGT. The CDR3 length is 14 residues. The ends lost 4 bases at V and 12 bases at J; junction bases unmatched: 9. Here the CDR3 reads CASSVGTDLGPLHF. In DNA, the CDR3 is TGTGCCAGCAGTGTTGGGACAGACCTTGGACCCCTCCACTTT.

This clonotype turned up a few times. The rearrangement links TRBV7-9 to TRBJ1-1; D remains ambiguous. Germline V CDR1 and CDR2: SEHNR, FQNEAQ (reference sequence). The V gene lost 3 bases and the J gene lost 10 bases, with 6 bases spanning the gap. The CDR3 is made up of 10 amino acids. The CDR3 DNA is TGTGCCAGCAGCTTGGGCGGAGCTTTCTTT. Translating it yields CASSLGGAFF. The full variable domain, completed using reference TRBV7-9 and TRBJ1-1, is DTGVSQNPRHKITKRGQNVTFRCDPISEHNRLYWYRQTLGQGPEFLTYFQNEAQLEKSRLLSDRFSAERPKGSFSTLEIQRTEQGDSAMYLCASSLGGAFFGQGTRLTVV.

A few counts support this clonotype. This rearrangement joins TRBV20-1 to TRBJ2-3; 10 bases align to TRBD2. This CDR3 region has 16 residues. V lost 5 bases, J lost 0 bases, and 8 bases stayed unmatched. Germline V CDR1 and CDR2: DFQATT, SNEGSKA (reference sequence). The CDR3 bases are TGCAGTGCTTTCTCCGGGACTAGCGCTAGCACAGATACGCAGTATTTT. Its protein is CSAFSGTSASTDTQYF.

The CDR3 DNA follows: TGCAGTGCTAGAGAAATGGGGGACTTGGGATACGAGCAGTACTTC. It translates to CSAREMGDLGYEQYF. This chain uses TRBV20-1 with TRBJ2-7, with D perhaps matching TRBD2 (6 bases). The CDR3 extends over 15 amino acids. CDR1 DFQATT and CDR2 SNEGSKA come from the germline V gene (reference sequence). V was trimmed by 0 bases and J by 4 bases, leaving 16 bases between them.

The CDR3 coding sequence is TGTGCCAGCAGCTTACATAGCGGGGGGTCGTCCTACGAGCAGTACTTC. This translates into CASSLHSGGSSYEQYF. The chain joins TRBV7-9 to TRBJ2-7; TRBD2 agrees at 10 bases. The trim removed 2 bases at V and 1 base at J, leaving 5 bases unmatched. Germline assignment: CDR1 SEHNR and CDR2 FQNEAQ (reference sequence). The CDR3 consists of 16 residues.

This clonotype was seen a handful of times. This chain connects TRBV10-3 to TRBJ2-3; D gene unclear. V was clipped by 2 bases and J by 2 bases, with 5 bases between them. The CDR3 totals 13 residues. Germline loops: CDR1 ENHRY, CDR2 SYGVKD. The CDR3 protein is CAISEVDTDTQYF. The CDR3 region has the DNA TGTGCCATCAGTGAGGTTGACACAGATACGCAGTATTTT.

This rearrangement joins TRBV7-6 to TRBJ2-5; the match to TRBD2 covers 15 bases. V lost 5 bases to trimming and J lost 2 bases; unmatched junction nucleotides: 6. The germline CDR1 and CDR2 sequences are SGHVS and FNYEAQ. The CDR3 sequence is 17 residues long. This chain's CDR3 is CASSTGLAGGPQETQYF. Written as DNA, the CDR3 is TGTGCCAGCAGCACGGGACTAGCGGGGGGCCCACAAGAGACCCAGTACTTC.

This clonotype was counted between two and nine times. The rearrangement uses TRBV20-1 and TRBJ2-7; 10 bases line up with TRBD2. The CDR3 has 17 amino acids. V trimming: 4 bases; J trimming: 0 bases; junction bases outside the gene matches: 12. CDR1 is DFQATT, CDR2 SNEGSKA, per germline (reference sequence). CDR3 DNA: TGCAGTGCTACCTGGGGTAGCGGGGGGCGGAGCTCCTACGAGCAGTACTTC. Its protein is CSATWGSGGRSSYEQYF.

This clonotype showed up just a few times. The V and J genes are TRBV7-9 and TRBJ2-3; TRBD2 matches 7 bases. Trimming removed 5 bases from V and 3 bases from J; junction bases left unmatched: 8. The germline gives CDR1 SEHNR, CDR2 FQNEAQ (reference sequence). CDR3 length: 15 residues. CDR3: CASSRTSEWTDTQYF. Here the CDR3 DNA reads TGTGCCAGCAGCCGCACTAGCGAATGGACAGATACGCAGTATTTT.

This clonotype was recorded a few times. The chain has TRBV20-1 and TRBJ2-1, with 7 bases lining up with TRBD1. CDR1 and CDR2 (germline): DFQATT, SNEGSKA (reference sequence). The CDR3 is made up of 14 amino acids. Trimming cost V 3 bases and J 5 bases; bases outside gene matches: 7. The chain's CDR3 is CSASEGGAHNEQFF. The CDR3 nucleotides are TGCAGTGCTAGTGAAGGGGGCGCCCACAATGAGCAGTTCTTC.

The chain recombines TRBV14 with TRBJ2-3; no clear D gene. Germline CDR1 SGHDN, CDR2 FVKESK. This CDR3 contains 17 residues. V gave up 0 bases and J gave up 0 bases, with 13 bases separating them. CDR3 residues: CASSQDSGPSSTDTQYF. CDR3 DNA sequence: TGTGCCAGCAGCCAAGATAGTGGTCCTTCTAGCACAGATACGCAGTATTTT. Filled out from reference TRBV14 and TRBJ2-3, the complete variable domain reads EAGVTQFPSHSVIEKGQTVTLRCDPISGHDNLYWYRRVMGKEIKFLLHFVKESKQDESGMPNNRFLAERTGGTYSTLKVQPAELEDSGVYFCASSQDSGPSSTDTQYFGPGTRLTVL.